This T cell receptor beta chain was recorded in a study of blood T cells in healthy people across ages. At the level of the study: Per every two T cells, about one barcoded beta molecule was captured by template switching. Study-level findings and limits: Measured against age, TCR beta diversity per million T cells decreased in a roughly linear manner.

The germline V gene encodes CDR1 SQVTM and CDR2 ANQGSEA. This CDR3 spans 14 amino acids. V was shortened by 1 base and J by 1 base, with 10 bases between the two germline ends. No fewer than 7 million PBMCs went into each sample. With regard to this clonotype: Antigen: not known.

Combining a sample-barcoded 5' primer with a J-beta primer mix, a second PCR ran for roughly 6 to 12 cycles. TCRdb independently ran MiXCR on the 5' RACE reads; one entry per CDR3 protein. The repertoire holds some 1.5 million distinct CDR3 sequences, with 35% to 45% as singletons. The sequence derives from a woman aged 18-30 years in good health. This rearrangement joins TRBV29-1 to TRBJ1-1; D gene unclear. Material for sequencing was blood. CDR3 DNA: TGCAGCGTTGAAGGCCTCCTCCAGAACACTGAAGCTTTCTTT. It is translated as CSVEGLLQNTEAFF.